This T cell receptor (beta chain) stems from a study of blood T cell repertoires in COVID-19. Generated by immunoSEQ multiplex PCR, the TCRdb table keeps only in-frame clones and is missing some. The sample includes 250,000 to 300,000 clones, 86% of them seen just once. This clone was found a few times. The material sequenced was peripheral blood. The receptor's source is a woman between 25 and 40 years old with COVID-19, enrolled during active disease.

The CDR3 DNA is TGTGCCAGCAGCCAGGGGGCGAGTGGCAATCAGCCCCAGCATTTT. Its translation is CASSQGASGNQPQHF. The rearrangement uses TRBV27 and TRBJ1-5; 8 nucleotides match TRBD1. The V gene end was trimmed by 6 bases and the J gene end by 2 bases; junction bases not matched to a gene: 6. The CDR3 totals 15 residues. Germline V gene lookup returns CDR1 MNHEY and CDR2 SMNVEV (reference sequence).